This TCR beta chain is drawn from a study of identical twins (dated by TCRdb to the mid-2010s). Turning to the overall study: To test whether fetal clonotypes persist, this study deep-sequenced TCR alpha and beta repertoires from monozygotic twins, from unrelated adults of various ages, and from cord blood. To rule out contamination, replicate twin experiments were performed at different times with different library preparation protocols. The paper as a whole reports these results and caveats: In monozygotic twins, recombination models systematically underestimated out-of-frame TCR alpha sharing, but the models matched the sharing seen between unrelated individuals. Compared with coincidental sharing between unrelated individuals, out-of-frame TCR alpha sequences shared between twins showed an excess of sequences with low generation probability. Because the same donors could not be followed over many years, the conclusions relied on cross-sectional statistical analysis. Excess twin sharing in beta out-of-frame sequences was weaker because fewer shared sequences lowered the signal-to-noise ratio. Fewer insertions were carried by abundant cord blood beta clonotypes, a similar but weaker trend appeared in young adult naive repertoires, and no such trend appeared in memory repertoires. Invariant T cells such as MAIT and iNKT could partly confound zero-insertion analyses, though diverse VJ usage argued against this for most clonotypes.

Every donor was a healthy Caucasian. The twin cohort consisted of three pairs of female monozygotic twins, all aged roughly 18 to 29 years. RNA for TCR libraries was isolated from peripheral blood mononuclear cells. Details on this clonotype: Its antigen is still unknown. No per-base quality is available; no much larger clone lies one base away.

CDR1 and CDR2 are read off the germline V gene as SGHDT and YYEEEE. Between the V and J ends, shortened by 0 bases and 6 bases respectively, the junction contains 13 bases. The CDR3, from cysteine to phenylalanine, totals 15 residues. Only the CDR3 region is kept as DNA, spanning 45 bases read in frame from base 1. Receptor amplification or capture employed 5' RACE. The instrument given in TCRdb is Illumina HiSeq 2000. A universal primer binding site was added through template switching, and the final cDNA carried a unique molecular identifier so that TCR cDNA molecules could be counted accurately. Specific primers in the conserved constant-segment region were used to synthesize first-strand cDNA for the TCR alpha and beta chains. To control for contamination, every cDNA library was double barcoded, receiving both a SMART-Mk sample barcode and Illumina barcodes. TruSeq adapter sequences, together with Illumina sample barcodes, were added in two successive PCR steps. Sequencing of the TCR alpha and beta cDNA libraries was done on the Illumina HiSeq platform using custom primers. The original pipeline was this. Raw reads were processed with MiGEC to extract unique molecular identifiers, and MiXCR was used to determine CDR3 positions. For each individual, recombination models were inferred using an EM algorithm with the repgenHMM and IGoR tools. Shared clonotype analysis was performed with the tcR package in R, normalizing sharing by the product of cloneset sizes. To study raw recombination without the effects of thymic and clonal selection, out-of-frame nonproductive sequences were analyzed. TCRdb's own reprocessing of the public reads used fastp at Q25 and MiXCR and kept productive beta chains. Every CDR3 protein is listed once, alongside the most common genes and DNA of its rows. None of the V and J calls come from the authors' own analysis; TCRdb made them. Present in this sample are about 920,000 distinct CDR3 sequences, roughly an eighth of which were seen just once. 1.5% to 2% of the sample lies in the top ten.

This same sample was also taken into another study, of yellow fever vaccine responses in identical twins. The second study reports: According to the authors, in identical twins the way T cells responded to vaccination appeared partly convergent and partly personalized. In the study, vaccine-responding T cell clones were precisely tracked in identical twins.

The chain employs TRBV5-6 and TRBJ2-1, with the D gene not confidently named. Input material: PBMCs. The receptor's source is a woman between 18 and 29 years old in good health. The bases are TGTGCCAGCAGCTTGGGGGTGGGTCTCCTCAATGAGCAGTTCTTC. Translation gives CASSLGVGLLNEQFF. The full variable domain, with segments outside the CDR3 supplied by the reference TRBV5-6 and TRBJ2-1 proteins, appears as DAGVTQSPTHLIKTRGQQVTLRCSPKSGHDTVSWYQQALGQGPQFIFQYYEEEERQRGNFPDRFSGHQFPNYSSELNVNALLLGDSALYLCASSLGVGLLNEQFFGPGTRLTVL.